The subject of this entry is one TCR beta chain. The source of the sample is a study of T cell changes during pregnancy in multiple sclerosis. Profiling relied on immunoSEQ multiplex PCR, and the TCRdb table lists in-frame clones only, not all of them. Among about 60,000 clones, roughly 92% were seen once, and the ten largest hold more than 0.7%. Germline loops: CDR1 MNHNS, CDR2 SASEGT. V was cut by 2 bases and J by 5 bases, with 7 bases left in between. The CDR3 extends over 12 amino acids. The sequences come from peripheral blood, collected in the first trimester of pregnancy. The genes are TRBV6-1 and TRBJ2-7, with D perhaps matching TRBD2 (5 bases). This clonotype was sampled from a female donor with multiple sclerosis, enrolled in a pregnancy study. In DNA, the CDR3 is TGTGCCAGCAGTGAATGGCGGGACGAGCAGTACTTC. Translated: CASSEWRDEQYF.